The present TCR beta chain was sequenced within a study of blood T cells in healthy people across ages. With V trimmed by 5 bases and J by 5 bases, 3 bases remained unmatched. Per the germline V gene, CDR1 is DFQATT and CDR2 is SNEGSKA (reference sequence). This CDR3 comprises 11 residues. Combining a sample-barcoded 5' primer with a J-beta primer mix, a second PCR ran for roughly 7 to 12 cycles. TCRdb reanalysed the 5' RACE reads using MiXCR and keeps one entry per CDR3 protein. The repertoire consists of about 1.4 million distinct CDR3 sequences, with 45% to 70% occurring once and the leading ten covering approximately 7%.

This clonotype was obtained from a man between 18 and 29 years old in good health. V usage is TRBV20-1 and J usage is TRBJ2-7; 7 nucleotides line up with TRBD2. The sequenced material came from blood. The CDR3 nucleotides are TGCAGTGCTCGAGCGGGAAACGAGCAGTACTTC. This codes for CSARAGNEQYF.